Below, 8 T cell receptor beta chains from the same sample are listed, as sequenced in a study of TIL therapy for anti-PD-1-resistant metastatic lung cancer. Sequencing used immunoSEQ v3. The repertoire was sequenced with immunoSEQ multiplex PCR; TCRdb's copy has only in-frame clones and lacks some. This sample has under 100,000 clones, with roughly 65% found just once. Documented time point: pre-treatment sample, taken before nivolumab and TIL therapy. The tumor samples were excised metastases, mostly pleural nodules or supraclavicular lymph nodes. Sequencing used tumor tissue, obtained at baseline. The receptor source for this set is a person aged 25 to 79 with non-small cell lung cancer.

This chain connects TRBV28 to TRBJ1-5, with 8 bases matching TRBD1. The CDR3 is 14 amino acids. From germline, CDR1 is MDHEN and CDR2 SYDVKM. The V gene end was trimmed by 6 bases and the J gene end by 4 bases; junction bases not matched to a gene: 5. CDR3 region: CASRRGQVNQPQHF. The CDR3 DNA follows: TGTGCCAGCAGGCGGGGACAGGTAAATCAGCCCCAGCATTTT.

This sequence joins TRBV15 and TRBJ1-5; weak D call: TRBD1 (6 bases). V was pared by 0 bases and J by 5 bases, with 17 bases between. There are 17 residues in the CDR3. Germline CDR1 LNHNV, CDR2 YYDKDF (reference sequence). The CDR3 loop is CATSRDFTGRGYQPQHF. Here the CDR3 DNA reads TGTGCCACCAGCAGAGATTTCACAGGGAGGGGTTATCAGCCCCAGCATTTT.

The DNA of the CDR3 is TGCGCCAGCAGCTTGGAGGTAGCGGGATACAATGAGCAGTTCTTC. Translating gives CASSLEVAGYNEQFF. This chain links TRBV5-1 with TRBJ2-1, with 8 bases aligning to TRBD2. Germline trimming cut 0 bases from V and 4 bases from J; bases unmatched to any gene: 3. CDR3 size: 15 residues. Germline V lookup: CDR1 SGHRS, CDR2 YFSETQ.

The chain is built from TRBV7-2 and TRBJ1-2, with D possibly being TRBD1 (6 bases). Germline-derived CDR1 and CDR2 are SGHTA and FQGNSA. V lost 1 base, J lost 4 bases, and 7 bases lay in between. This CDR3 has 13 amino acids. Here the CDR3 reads CASSLGTAYGYTF. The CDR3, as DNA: TGTGCCAGCAGCTTAGGGACAGCCTATGGCTACACCTTC.

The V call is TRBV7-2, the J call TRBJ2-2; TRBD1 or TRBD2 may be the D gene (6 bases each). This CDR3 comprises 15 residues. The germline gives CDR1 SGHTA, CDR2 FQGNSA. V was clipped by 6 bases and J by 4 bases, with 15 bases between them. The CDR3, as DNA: TGTGCCAGCAGGTCTACGAGGGGGGTCACCGGGGAGCTGTTTTTT. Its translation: CASRSTRGVTGELFF.

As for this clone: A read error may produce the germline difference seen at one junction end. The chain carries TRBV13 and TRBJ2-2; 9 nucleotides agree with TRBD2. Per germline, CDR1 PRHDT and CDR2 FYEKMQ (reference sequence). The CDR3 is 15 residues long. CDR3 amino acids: CASSLAGVLTGELFF. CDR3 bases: TGTGCCAGCAGTTTAGCGGGAGTGCTGACCGGGGAGCTGTTTTTT.

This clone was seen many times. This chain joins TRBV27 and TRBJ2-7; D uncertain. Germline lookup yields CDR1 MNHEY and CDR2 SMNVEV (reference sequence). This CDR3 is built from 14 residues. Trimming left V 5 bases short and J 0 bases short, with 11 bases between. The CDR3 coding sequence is TGTGCCAGCAGTAGTCCGGGTAGCTCCTACGAGCAGTACTTC. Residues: CASSSPGSSYEQYF.

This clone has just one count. CDR3 sequence reads: CASSFSLAAPYEQYF. The CDR3 DNA follows: TGTGCCAGCAGTTTTTCACTAGCGGCCCCCTACGAGCAGTACTTC. The chain links TRBV27 to TRBJ2-7; 8 bases line up with TRBD2. With V trimmed by 3 bases and J by 2 bases, 6 bases remained unmatched. Germline CDR1 and CDR2: MNHEY and SMNVEV (reference sequence). The CDR3 has 15 amino acids.